These 27 T cell receptor beta chains came from one sample sequenced in a study of CD8 T cells in ankylosing spondylitis. TCRdb processed the 5' RACE reads anew with MiXCR; each CDR3 protein has one entry. The sample lists approximately 290,000 distinct CDR3 sequences, around 21% occurring once. Source material: blood, either unsorted or a sorted T cell fraction (not recorded which). The receptors derive from a female donor with ankylosing spondylitis or in good health (not recorded which).

This clonotype has a count of ten or more. The chain uses TRBV10-3 and TRBJ1-5, with a tentative D call TRBD1 (5 bases). CDR1 is ENHRY, CDR2 SYGVKD, per germline. The CDR3 is made up of 12 amino acids. The V and J ends lost 10 bases and 6 bases respectively, with 13 bases between them. The CDR3 DNA reads TGTGCCACCAGGGAGTCGGGTCAGCCCCAGCATTTT. It is translated as CATRESGQPQHF.

The J gene is TRBJ1-4, the V gene TRBV11-2, with D unresolved. V lost 0 bases and J 8 bases, leaving 10 bases between the germline ends. This CDR3 is built from 14 residues. Germline CDR1 is SGHAT and CDR2 is FQNNGV. The CDR3 DNA sequence: TGTGCCAGCAGCTTAGATCCGGGTTCCGAAAAACTGTTTTTT. Residues: CASSLDPGSEKLFF.

This clonotype was recorded many times. V gene TRBV12-3 or TRBV12-4 combines with J gene TRBJ2-7; D might be TRBD1 (5 bases). The CDR3 totals 15 residues. The V end was cut by 4 bases, the J end by 0 bases, with 13 bases between. The CDR3: CASSSQGLSSYEQYF. As DNA, the CDR3 is TGTGCCAGCAGTTCCCAGGGCCTGAGCTCCTACGAGCAGTACTTC.

This chain joins TRBV4-2 and TRBJ2-1, with 7 bases matching TRBD2. The CDR3 length is 16 residues. Germline CDR1 LGHNA, CDR2 YNFKEQ. V lost 1 base and J lost 6; bases outside the gene matches: 9. CDR3 sequence (DNA): TGTGCCAGCAGCCAAGGGCCCTCGTGGGGGGGCAATGAGCAGTTCTTC. Amino acids: CASSQGPSWGGNEQFF.

There are a few counts of this clonotype. The chain recombines TRBV14 with TRBJ2-2; 8 positions match TRBD1. CDR1 is SGHDN, CDR2 FVKESK, per germline. J gave up 7 bases and V 4 bases, and 8 bases lay outside the gene matches. This CDR3 region has 15 residues. CDR3 nucleotide sequence: TGTGCCAGCAGCCTCGCCGGGACAGGTTTCGGGGAGCTGTTTTTT. Translating it yields CASSLAGTGFGELFF.

This clonotype was seen at least ten times. CDR3 sequence: CASVSAPGELFF. CDR3 DNA sequence: TGTGCCAGCGTCTCCGCACCCGGGGAGCTGTTTTTT. The genes are TRBV12-3 or TRBV12-4 and TRBJ2-2; D call uncertain. Trimming left V 8 bases short and J 6 bases short, with 10 bases between. CDR3 length equals 12 residues.

This clonotype was seen at least ten times. The chain carries TRBV20-1 and TRBJ1-2; D uncertain. Between the trimmed V and J ends, which lost 5 bases and 5 bases, there was a span of 15 bases. Germline CDR1 is DFQATT and CDR2 is SNEGSKA (reference sequence). This CDR3 has 13 residues. The CDR3 DNA reads TGCAGTGCTTCCATGACCGCTACTTATGGCTACACCTTC. Encoded protein: CSASMTATYGYTF.

A few counts support this clonotype. This chain joins TRBV20-1 and TRBJ1-1; no definite D call. The CDR3 length is 12 residues. V was shortened by 1 base and J by 3 bases, with 6 bases between the two germline ends. Germline V CDR1 and CDR2: DFQATT, SNEGSKA (reference sequence). CDR3: CSARGRYTEAFF. The CDR3 DNA is TGCAGTGCTAGAGGGAGATACACTGAAGCTTTCTTT.

The CDR3 sequence is CASSQGEGQFF. Written as DNA, the CDR3 is TGTGCCAGCAGCCAAGGAGAGGGGCAGTTCTTC. This chain links TRBV4-2 with TRBJ2-1, with D maybe TRBD2 (5 bases). V was pared by 1 base and J by 12 bases, with 7 bases between. This CDR3 comprises 11 residues. Germline V gene lookup returns CDR1 LGHNA and CDR2 YNFKEQ.

The chain links TRBV6-1 to TRBJ2-5, with 16 positions matching TRBD2. From germline, CDR1 is MNHNS and CDR2 SASEGT. The CDR3 consists of 17 residues. V was clipped by 8 bases and J by 6 bases; unmatched bases: 12. The CDR3 loop is CASGGLAGGPGKKTQYF. The DNA of the CDR3 is TGTGCCAGCGGGGGACTAGCGGGAGGGCCGGGGAAGAAGACCCAGTACTTC.

This clonotype has a handful of counts. J is TRBJ1-4 and V is TRBV7-2; D call uncertain. V lost 1 base and J 8 bases, leaving 11 bases between the germline ends. Germline lookup yields CDR1 SGHTA and CDR2 FQGNSA. The CDR3 covers 14 residues. The CDR3 here is CASSLGPSQEKLFF. CDR3 sequence (DNA): TGTGCCAGCAGCTTAGGACCTAGCCAGGAAAAACTGTTTTTT.

The rearrangement links TRBV6-2 or TRBV6-3 to TRBJ1-5; D is unclear. Per germline, CDR1 MNHEY and CDR2 SVGEGT. The CDR3 has 13 residues. Between the trimmed V and J ends, which lost 2 bases and 4 bases, there was a span of 6 bases. The CDR3 DNA reads as TGTGCCAGCAGTTACCCGGCTAATCAGCCCCAGCATTTT. Its translation: CASSYPANQPQHF.

This clonotype has just a few counts. The V and J genes are TRBV29-1 and TRBJ2-2; D is uncertain. Germline CDR1 SQVTM, CDR2 ANQGSEA. Trimming pared 7 bases from V and 4 bases from J, leaving 16 bases between. CDR3 length equals 14 residues. CDR3 sequence: CSASRSTATGELFF. CDR3 nucleotides: TGCAGCGCCTCAAGGTCCACAGCCACCGGGGAGCTGTTTTTT.

This clonotype has a handful of counts. The chain links TRBV7-2 to TRBJ2-2; a weak D match, TRBD1 (5 bases). This CDR3 is built from 14 residues. Looked up from germline, CDR1 is SGHTA and CDR2 is FQGNSA. The ends were cut back, 3 bases at V and 7 bases at J, with 12 bases in the middle. CDR3 protein: CASSLGGQGGELFF. The CDR3 region has the DNA TGTGCCAGCAGCTTGGGCGGACAAGGCGGGGAGCTGTTTTTT.

This clonotype was recorded at least ten times. The chain employs TRBV30 and TRBJ2-5; 8 bases align to TRBD2. The germline gives CDR1 GTSNPN, CDR2 SVGIG (reference sequence). The CDR3 runs 14 residues. Trimming at V came to 8 bases and at J to 5 bases, leaving 13 bases not matched to a gene. The CDR3 region has the DNA TGTGCCCAAAAAGCAGCGGGAGTAGCGGAGACCCAGTACTTC. Its translation is CAQKAAGVAETQYF.

The table lists this clonotype with a few counts. The V gene is TRBV3-1, the J gene TRBJ2-1; the D gene is possibly TRBD1 (6 bases). This CDR3 region has 15 residues. Germline-derived CDR1 and CDR2 are LGHDT and YNNKEL (reference sequence). The V end was cut by 0 bases, the J end by 5 bases, with 11 bases between. The CDR3 reads CASSQDPGTHNEQFF. For the CDR3, the DNA is TGTGCCAGCAGCCAAGACCCCGGGACACACAATGAGCAGTTCTTC.

This clonotype has at least ten counts. The chain carries TRBV5-5 and TRBJ1-2; TRBD1 aligns across 9 bases. V shed 0 bases, J shed 2 bases, and the junction held 5 bases outside the gene matches. Germline V CDR1 and CDR2: SGHKS, YYEKEE (reference sequence). There are 16 residues in the CDR3. The DNA of the CDR3 is TGTGCCAGCAGCTTGGGGCCCGGGACAGGGAACTATGGCTACACCTTC. Translated: CASSLGPGTGNYGYTF.

This clonotype has a handful of counts. This chain uses TRBV9 with TRBJ1-3; TRBD1 is a possible D gene (5 bases). This CDR3 is 16 amino acids long. Trimming removed 6 bases at V and 0 bases at J, with 16 bases between. The germline CDR1 and CDR2 sequences are SGDLS and YYNGEE. CDR3 in amino acids: CASTRGEGSSGNTIYF. CDR3 sequence (DNA): TGTGCCAGCACCCGCGGGGAGGGGAGCTCTGGAAACACCATATATTTT. The full variable domain, its missing parts supplied by reference TRBV9 and TRBJ1-3, is DSGVTQTPKHLITATGQRVTLRCSPRSGDLSVYWYQQSLDQGLQFLIQYYNGEERAKGNILERFSAQQFPDLHSELNLSSLELGDSALYFCASTRGEGSSGNTIYFGEGSWLTVV.

The genes are TRBV18 and TRBJ1-5, with a tentative D call TRBD1 (6 bases). Germline CDR1 KGHSH, CDR2 LQKENI. The CDR3 is 14 amino acids. V lost 2 bases and J 7 bases, leaving 12 bases between the germline ends. Written as DNA, the CDR3 is TGTGCCAGCTCACCAAGGGCAGGGGAACAGCCCCAGCATTTT. It specifies CASSPRAGEQPQHF.

The chain joins TRBV6-1 to TRBJ2-1; TRBD1 or TRBD2 may be the D gene (6 bases each). V lost 10 bases and J lost 3, with 19 bases in between. The germline CDR1 and CDR2 sequences are MNHNS and SASEGT. The CDR3 has 15 amino acids. CDR3 in DNA: TGTGCCACCAAGGGCCGGGGGCAGAACTACAATGAGCAGTTCTTC. As protein: CATKGRGQNYNEQFF.

The chain is built from TRBV5-5 and TRBJ2-7; D is undetermined. V lost 5 bases and J 4 bases, leaving 7 bases between the germline ends. There are 11 residues in the CDR3. CDR1 SGHKS and CDR2 YYEKEE come from the germline V gene (reference sequence). The CDR3 sequence is CASSTFYEQYF. As DNA, the CDR3 is TGTGCCAGCAGTACCTTTTACGAGCAGTACTTC.

This chain uses TRBV18 with TRBJ2-1; the match to TRBD2 covers 11 bases. V gave up 2 bases and J gave up 2 bases; unmatched junction bases: 2. Per the germline V gene, CDR1 is KGHSH and CDR2 is LQKENI. The CDR3 loop spans 16 amino acids. CDR3 protein: CASSPTSGGTYNEQFF. Written as DNA, the CDR3 is TGTGCCAGCTCACCAACTAGCGGGGGAACCTACAATGAGCAGTTCTTC.

This CDR3 reads CARNYSGSKDIQYF. CDR3 sequence (DNA): TGTGCCAGAAACTATAGCGGGAGTAAGGACATTCAGTACTTC. The J gene is TRBJ2-4, the V gene TRBV5-3, with TRBD2 matching 9 bases. TRBV5-3 has ORF status, its function being uncertain. CDR3 length: 14 amino acids. V dropped 6 bases and J dropped 8; count of bases not matched to a gene: 9.

This clonotype was seen more than once but under ten times. The V and J genes are TRBV5-1 and TRBJ1-3; D might be TRBD1 (5 bases). The V and J ends lost 7 bases and 2 bases respectively, with 13 bases between them. Germline V gene data show CDR1 as SGHRS and CDR2 as YFSETQ. CDR3 length: 14 residues. The CDR3 coding sequence is TGCGCCAGCCAAGCACGGGGCGCTGGAAACACCATATATTTT. Its translation is CASQARGAGNTIYF.

There are many counts of this clonotype. The rearrangement uses TRBV20-1 and TRBJ1-1, with D possibly matching TRBD1 (5 bases). With 5 bases removed from V and 1 base from J, the gap between germline ends came to 5 bases. The length of the CDR3 is 11 residues. In germline, CDR1 is DFQATT, CDR2 SNEGSKA (reference sequence). The CDR3 DNA reads as TGCAGTGCTGGGGGGAACACTGAAGCTTTCTTT. This translates into CSAGGNTEAFF.

V is TRBV20-1 and J is TRBJ2-5, with D hard to call. Germline V gives CDR1 DFQATT, CDR2 SNEGSKA (reference sequence). CDR3 length: 15 amino acids. The V end was cut by 0 bases, the J end by 2 bases, with 13 bases between. The CDR3 here is CSARDFESLQETQYF. The CDR3 nucleotides are TGCAGTGCTAGAGATTTCGAAAGTCTTCAAGAGACCCAGTACTTC.

This clonotype was counted at least ten times. The V gene is TRBV6-1, the J gene TRBJ1-1; D ambiguous. The CDR3 is made up of 13 amino acids. Looked up from germline, CDR1 is MNHNS and CDR2 is SASEGT. With 8 bases removed from V and 4 bases from J, the gap between germline ends came to 14 bases. This CDR3 reads CASRQSGSTEAFF. The CDR3 bases are TGTGCCAGCCGCCAATCTGGAAGCACTGAAGCTTTCTTT.